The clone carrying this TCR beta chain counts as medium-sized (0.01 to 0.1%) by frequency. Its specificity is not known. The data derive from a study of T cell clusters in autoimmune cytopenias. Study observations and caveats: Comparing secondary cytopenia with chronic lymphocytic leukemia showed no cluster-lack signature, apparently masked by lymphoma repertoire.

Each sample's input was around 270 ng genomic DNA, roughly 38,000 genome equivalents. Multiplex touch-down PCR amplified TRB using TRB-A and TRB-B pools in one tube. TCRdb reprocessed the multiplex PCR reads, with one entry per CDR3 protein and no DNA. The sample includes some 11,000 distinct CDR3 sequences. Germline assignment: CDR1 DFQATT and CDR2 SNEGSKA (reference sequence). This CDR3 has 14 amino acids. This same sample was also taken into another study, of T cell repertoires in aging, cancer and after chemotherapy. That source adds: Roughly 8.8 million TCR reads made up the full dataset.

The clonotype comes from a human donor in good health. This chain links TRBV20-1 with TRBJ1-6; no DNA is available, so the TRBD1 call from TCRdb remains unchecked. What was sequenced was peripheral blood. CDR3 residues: CSARGGDAVRALHF.